These 7 T cell receptor beta chains were sequenced from one sample in a study of cytomegalovirus exposure and HLA in healthy donors. The PCR ran on 60 Vbeta and 13 Jbeta primers. Method: immunoSEQ multiplex PCR; TCRdb's copy keeps in-frame clones and lacks some. The data hold 200,000 to 250,000 clones, with less than 85% observed a single time. Sequencing input: PBMCs. All receptors come from a man younger than 30 in good health and CMV-seronegative.

The V call is TRBV7-3, the J call TRBJ1-1; 7 bases align to TRBD1. Losses at the gene ends were 5 bases for V and 0 bases for J; bases not matched to a gene: 15. This CDR3 contains 18 residues. CDR1 and CDR2 (germline): SGHTA, FQGTGA. DNA of the CDR3: TGTGCCAGCAGCCAAACCTCAACAGGGGCAACCGTGAACACTGAAGCTTTCTTT. It translates to CASSQTSTGATVNTEAFF.

The chain is built from TRBV5-6 and TRBJ1-1; D may be TRBD1 (6 bases). The V gene lost 0 bases and the J gene lost 4 bases, with 10 bases spanning the gap. CDR1 and CDR2 from the germline V gene are SGHDT and YYEEEE. The CDR3 sequence is 14 residues long. CDR3 region: CASSLAQGSTEAFF. CDR3 DNA: TGTGCCAGCAGCTTGGCACAGGGTTCCACTGAAGCTTTCTTT.

This clone was observed a few times. The V gene is TRBV15, the J gene TRBJ1-2, with 7 bases that match TRBD1. V shed 1 base, J shed 0 bases, and the junction held 2 bases outside the gene matches. The CDR3 has 15 amino acids. Germline-derived CDR1 and CDR2 are LNHNV and YYDKDF (reference sequence). For the CDR3, the DNA is TGTGCCACCAGCAGAGCGGGACAGTCTAACTATGGCTACACCTTC. Protein product: CATSRAGQSNYGYTF.

J is TRBJ2-5 and V is TRBV10-1; 14 nucleotides match TRBD2. The CDR3 runs to 14 residues. V lost 4 bases, J lost 9 bases, and 4 bases stayed unmatched. Per the germline V gene, CDR1 is WNHNN and CDR2 is SYGVQD (reference sequence). CDR3 in amino acids: CASSAGTSGRSQYF. The CDR3 region has the DNA TGCGCCAGCAGTGCGGGGACTAGCGGGAGATCCCAGTACTTC.

The V call is TRBV11-2, the J call TRBJ2-7; D unclear. This CDR3 has 14 amino acids. Germline CDR1 reads SGHAT; CDR2 reads FQNNGV. V shed 5 bases and J shed 2 bases, with 13 bases lying between them. This chain's CDR3 is CASSHGVGPYEQYF. In DNA, the CDR3 is TGTGCCAGCAGCCACGGAGTGGGTCCCTACGAGCAGTACTTC.

V and J are TRBV28 and TRBJ1-5; 9 bases are a match to TRBD1. The germline CDR1 and CDR2 sequences are MDHEN and SYDVKM. V lost 2 bases and J lost 1; bases outside the gene matches: 3. CDR3 length: 16 amino acids. In DNA form, the CDR3 reads TGTGCCAGCAGTTTAACAGGGGGCCGAAGCAATCAGCCCCAGCATTTT. Protein sequence: CASSLTGGRSNQPQHF.

The rearrangement uses TRBV20-1 and TRBJ1-5, with 9 bases identical to TRBD1. V gave up 6 bases and J gave up 12 bases; unmatched junction bases: 3. CDR3 size: 10 residues. The germline gives CDR1 DFQATT, CDR2 SNEGSKA (reference sequence). The CDR3 spells CSAGTGNQHF. The CDR3 DNA reads as TGCAGTGCGGGGACAGGGAACCAGCATTTT.